This paragraph reports one T cell receptor (beta chain). Sequencing used immunoSEQ multiplex PCR; TCRdb keeps in-frame clones, though not all of them. Altogether roughly 170,000 clones are present, over 85% being singletons, with the ten largest covering almost 1.5%. The CDR3 covers 13 residues. The V gene's germline CDR1 is MNHEY and CDR2 SVGAGI. V gave up 6 bases and J gave up 2 bases, with 5 bases separating them. This entry comes from a study of control samples from healthy donors and cancer patients. This clonotype was obtained from a young man in good health. V usage is TRBV6-5 and J usage is TRBJ1-6; D unclear. The specimen was blood. DNA for the CDR3: TGTGCCAGCAGGGATACCTATAATTCACCCCTCCACTTT. Protein product: CASRDTYNSPLHF.